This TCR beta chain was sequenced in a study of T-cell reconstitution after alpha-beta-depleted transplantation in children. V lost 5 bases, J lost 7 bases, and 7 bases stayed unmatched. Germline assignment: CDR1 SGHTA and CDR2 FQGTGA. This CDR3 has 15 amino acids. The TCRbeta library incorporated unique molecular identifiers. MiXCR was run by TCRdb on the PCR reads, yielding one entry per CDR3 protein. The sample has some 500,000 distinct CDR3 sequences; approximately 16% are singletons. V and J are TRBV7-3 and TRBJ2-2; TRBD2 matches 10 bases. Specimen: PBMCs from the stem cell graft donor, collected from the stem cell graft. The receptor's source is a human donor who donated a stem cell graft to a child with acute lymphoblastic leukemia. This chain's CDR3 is CASSQTSGTGGELFF. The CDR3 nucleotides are TGTGCCAGCAGCCAAACTAGCGGGACAGGCGGGGAGCTGTTTTTT.